A selection of T cell receptor beta chains follows, all from one sample in a study of cytomegalovirus exposure and HLA in healthy donors. Some clones are missing from TCRdb's copy, which holds only in-frame ones; the method was immunoSEQ multiplex PCR. The table has over 150,000 clones, approximately 77% seen once. Material: PBMCs. The origin of the receptors is a male donor in good health and CMV-seropositive. Each CDR3 is given with its conserved first and last residue. D genes are given only for firm matches. The listing skips clone size in some rows; elsewhere it reads once, few, many or a size class.

clone_size: NA
d_call: NA
v_call: TRBV5-1
j_call: TRBJ2-2
cdr3_aa: CASSSSGNPNTGELFF
cdr3_nt: TGCGCCAGCAGCTCCTCAGGGAATCCGAACACCGGGGAGCTGTTTTTT

clone_size: NA
d_call: TRBD2
v_call: TRBV2
j_call: TRBJ2-1
cdr3_aa: CASSGSGGASVEQFF
cdr3_nt: TGTGCCAGCAGTGGCAGCGGGGGGGCGTCGGTTGAGCAGTTCTTC

clone_size: once
d_call: TRBD1
v_call: TRBV6-5
j_call: TRBJ1-1
cdr3_aa: CASSRGQGRTEAFF
cdr3_nt: TGTGCCAGCAGTCGGGGACAGGGGAGGACTGAAGCTTTCTTT

clone_size: NA
d_call: NA
v_call: TRBV11-1
j_call: TRBJ2-7
cdr3_aa: CASSFGGGRFYEQYF
cdr3_nt: TGTGCCAGCAGCTTTGGGGGGGGCCGGTTCTACGAGCAGTACTTC

clone_size: NA
d_call: TRBD2
v_call: TRBV27
j_call: TRBJ2-3
cdr3_aa: CASSHKVRTSGGYTQYF
cdr3_nt: TGTGCCAGCAGTCACAAAGTTCGGACTAGCGGGGGATATACGCAGTATTTT

clone_size: NA
d_call: NA
v_call: TRBV7-3
j_call: TRBJ2-2
cdr3_aa: CASSTQGSGELFF
cdr3_nt: TGTGCCAGCAGTACACAGGGATCCGGGGAGCTGTTTTTT

clone_size: NA
d_call: NA
v_call: TRBV19
j_call: TRBJ1-5
cdr3_aa: CASSIPGNQPQHF
cdr3_nt: TGTGCCAGTAGTATACCGGGGAATCAGCCCCAGCATTTT

clone_size: few
d_call: TRBD1
v_call: TRBV4-1
j_call: TRBJ2-7
cdr3_aa: CASSQGTGGGYEQYF
cdr3_nt: TGCGCCAGCAGCCAGGGGACAGGGGGGGGTTACGAGCAGTACTTC

clone_size: NA
d_call: TRBD2
v_call: TRBV7-6
j_call: TRBJ2-2
cdr3_aa: CASSLGGAGELFF
cdr3_nt: TGTGCCAGCAGCTTGGGGGGGGCCGGGGAGCTGTTTTTT

clone_size: NA
d_call: TRBD1
v_call: TRBV2
j_call: TRBJ1-5
cdr3_aa: CASSEGTGGGKPQHF
cdr3_nt: TGTGCCAGCAGTGAAGGGACAGGGGGCGGGAAGCCCCAGCATTTT

clone_size: NA
d_call: NA
v_call: TRBV4-3
j_call: TRBJ2-7
cdr3_aa: CASSQGRAYEQYF
cdr3_nt: TGCGCCAGCAGCCAAGGTCGAGCCTACGAGCAGTACTTC

clone_size: NA
d_call: TRBD1
v_call: TRBV19
j_call: TRBJ2-3
cdr3_aa: CASSSGQAAFTDTQYF
cdr3_nt: TGTGCCAGTAGTTCCGGACAGGCGGCCTTCACAGATACGCAGTATTTT

clone_size: few
d_call: NA
v_call: TRBV5-1
j_call: TRBJ1-2
cdr3_aa: CASRTGLYGYTF
cdr3_nt: TGCGCCAGCAGGACCGGACTCTATGGCTACACCTTC

clone_size: NA
d_call: NA
v_call: TRBV19
j_call: TRBJ2-7
cdr3_aa: CASSIWAVSNEQYF
cdr3_nt: TGTGCCAGTAGTATTTGGGCCGTTTCCAACGAGCAGTACTTC

clone_size: NA
d_call: NA
v_call: TRBV30
j_call: TRBJ1-1
cdr3_aa: CAWSITGEAFF
cdr3_nt: TGTGCCTGGAGTATCACAGGTGAAGCTTTCTTT

clone_size: few
d_call: NA
v_call: TRBV30
j_call: TRBJ1-1
cdr3_aa: CAWSGGRVTEAFF
cdr3_nt: TGTGCCTGGAGTGGGGGCAGGGTGACTGAAGCTTTCTTT

clone_size: NA
d_call: NA
v_call: TRBV30
j_call: TRBJ2-2
cdr3_aa: CAWSGGPPGELFF
cdr3_nt: TGTGCCTGGAGCGGCGGCCCACCCGGGGAGCTGTTTTTT

clone_size: NA
d_call: NA
v_call: TRBV5-5
j_call: TRBJ1-1
cdr3_aa: CASSLVRGAGTEAFF
cdr3_nt: TGTGCCAGCAGCTTGGTTCGGGGGGCTGGGACTGAAGCTTTCTTT

clone_size: NA
d_call: TRBD1
v_call: TRBV7-8
j_call: TRBJ2-7
cdr3_aa: CASSYFRRQGIYEQYF
cdr3_nt: TGTGCCAGCAGCTACTTTCGGAGACAGGGGATCTACGAGCAGTACTTC

clone_size: NA
d_call: NA
v_call: TRBV7-9
j_call: TRBJ2-1
cdr3_aa: CASSLDGSYNEQFF
cdr3_nt: TGTGCCAGCAGCTTAGACGGTAGCTACAATGAGCAGTTCTTC

clone_size: NA
d_call: TRBD2
v_call: TRBV27
j_call: TRBJ2-6
cdr3_aa: CASSLSIAGVTSGANVLTF
cdr3_nt: TGTGCCAGCAGTTTATCGATAGCGGGGGTGACCTCTGGGGCCAACGTCCTGACTTTC

clone_size: NA
d_call: TRBD2
v_call: TRBV5-1
j_call: TRBJ2-1
cdr3_aa: CASSLEAGVFNEQFF
cdr3_nt: TGCGCCAGCAGCTTGGAGGCGGGGGTTTTCAATGAGCAGTTCTTC

clone_size: few
d_call: TRBD1
v_call: TRBV2
j_call: TRBJ2-2
cdr3_aa: CASATGQGNTGELFF
cdr3_nt: TGTGCCAGCGCCACAGGACAGGGGAACACCGGGGAGCTGTTTTTT

clone_size: NA
d_call: TRBD1
v_call: TRBV6-1
j_call: TRBJ1-1
cdr3_aa: CATSLRAGGGAEAFF
cdr3_nt: TGTGCCACGAGCCTCCGGGCAGGGGGAGGCGCGGAAGCTTTCTTT

clone_size: NA
d_call: NA
v_call: TRBV5-1
j_call: TRBJ2-5
cdr3_aa: CASSLVYLLGGEQYF
cdr3_nt: TGCGCCAGCAGCTTGGTCTACCTCCTAGGGGGTGAGCAGTACTTC

clone_size: NA
d_call: NA
v_call: TRBV7-9
j_call: TRBJ2-6
cdr3_aa: CASSTGKGTPSSGANVLTF
cdr3_nt: TGTGCCAGCAGCACTGGGAAAGGGACTCCCAGCTCTGGGGCCAACGTCCTGACTTTC

clone_size: NA
d_call: TRBD1
v_call: TRBV9
j_call: TRBJ1-6
cdr3_aa: CASNSGTGDGSPLHF
cdr3_nt: TGTGCCAGCAACTCCGGGACAGGGGATGGTTCACCCCTCCACTTT

clone_size: NA
d_call: TRBD1
v_call: TRBV6-5
j_call: TRBJ2-2
cdr3_aa: CASSVQGENTGELFF
cdr3_nt: TGTGCCAGCAGCGTTCAGGGGGAGAACACCGGGGAGCTGTTTTTT

clone_size: few
d_call: TRBD2
v_call: TRBV10-3
j_call: TRBJ2-3
cdr3_aa: CAISETSGGASEDTQYF
cdr3_nt: TGTGCCATCAGTGAAACTAGCGGGGGGGCCTCGGAAGATACGCAGTATTTT

clone_size: NA
d_call: TRBD2
v_call: TRBV5-4
j_call: TRBJ2-2
cdr3_aa: CASSRGLAGEAGELFF
cdr3_nt: TGTGCCAGCAGCCGGGGACTAGCGGGGGAAGCCGGGGAGCTGTTTTTT

clone_size: NA
d_call: TRBD1
v_call: TRBV27
j_call: TRBJ2-7
cdr3_aa: CASSLGGTGEHEQYF
cdr3_nt: TGTGCCAGCAGTCTTGGAGGGACAGGGGAACACGAGCAGTACTTC

clone_size: NA
d_call: NA
v_call: TRBV11-3
j_call: TRBJ1-1
cdr3_aa: CASSLAGHTEAFF
cdr3_nt: TGTGCCAGCAGCTTAGCAGGGCACACTGAAGCTTTCTTT

clone_size: NA
d_call: TRBD1
v_call: TRBV19
j_call: TRBJ2-7
cdr3_aa: CASSKQGYGEQYF
cdr3_nt: TGTGCCAGTAGTAAACAGGGGTATGGGGAGCAGTACTTC

clone_size: many
d_call: TRBD1
v_call: TRBV5-4
j_call: TRBJ2-7
cdr3_aa: CASSFGAGTDYEQYF
cdr3_nt: TGTGCCAGCAGCTTTGGGGCCGGGACAGACTACGAGCAGTACTTC

clone_size: once
d_call: TRBD2
v_call: TRBV5-1
j_call: TRBJ2-7
cdr3_aa: CASSWPSGGVNEQYF
cdr3_nt: TGCGCCAGCAGCTGGCCTAGCGGGGGTGTAAACGAGCAGTACTTC

clone_size: NA
d_call: NA
v_call: TRBV25-1
j_call: TRBJ2-3
cdr3_aa: CASSTSRTDTQYF
cdr3_nt: TGTGCCAGCAGTACTAGCCGCACAGATACGCAGTATTTT

clone_size: NA
d_call: NA
v_call: TRBV2
j_call: TRBJ1-2
cdr3_aa: CASSSTGPSTGYTF
cdr3_nt: TGTGCCAGCAGTTCTACAGGTCCTTCAACCGGCTACACCTTC

clone_size: NA
d_call: NA
v_call: TRBV7-9
j_call: TRBJ2-7
cdr3_aa: CASEVSGGSYEQYF
cdr3_nt: TGTGCCAGCGAGGTATCCGGGGGCTCCTACGAGCAGTACTTC

clone_size: NA
d_call: TRBD1
v_call: TRBV30
j_call: TRBJ1-3
cdr3_aa: CAWAGTGPGNTIYF
cdr3_nt: TGTGCCTGGGCCGGGACAGGGCCTGGAAACACCATATATTTT

clone_size: NA
d_call: NA
v_call: TRBV27
j_call: TRBJ2-1
cdr3_aa: CASSSYTGLNYNEQFF
cdr3_nt: TGTGCCAGCAGTTCATATACAGGGTTAAACTACAATGAGCAGTTCTTC

clone_size: once
d_call: NA
v_call: TRBV9
j_call: TRBJ2-7
cdr3_aa: CASSAYGASYEQYF
cdr3_nt: TGTGCCAGCAGCGCTTACGGAGCCTCTTACGAGCAGTACTTC

clone_size: NA
d_call: NA
v_call: TRBV30
j_call: TRBJ1-2
cdr3_aa: CAWSIATYGYTF
cdr3_nt: TGTGCCTGGAGTATAGCAACCTATGGCTACACCTTC

clone_size: few
d_call: NA
v_call: TRBV30
j_call: TRBJ1-2
cdr3_aa: CAWSVLGRDGYTF
cdr3_nt: TGTGCCTGGAGTGTACTAGGAAGGGATGGCTACACCTTC

clone_size: NA
d_call: TRBD2
v_call: TRBV4-1
j_call: TRBJ2-7
cdr3_aa: CASSQTSGFTYEQYF
cdr3_nt: TGCGCCAGCAGCCAGACTAGCGGGTTTACCTACGAGCAGTACTTC

clone_size: NA
d_call: NA
v_call: TRBV6-6
j_call: TRBJ2-7
cdr3_aa: CASSYSSGGVGKDF
cdr3_nt: TGTGCCAGCAGTTACTCGAGTGGAGGGGTAGGGAAGGACTTC

clone_size: NA
d_call: NA
v_call: TRBV10-3
j_call: TRBJ1-1
cdr3_aa: CASGGGYTEAFF
cdr3_nt: TGTGCCAGCGGGGGGGGGTACACTGAAGCTTTCTTT

clone_size: few
d_call: NA
v_call: TRBV11-2
j_call: TRBJ1-6
cdr3_aa: CASSLETGPYSPLHF
cdr3_nt: TGTGCCAGCAGCTTAGAGACAGGTCCGTATTCACCCCTCCACTTT

clone_size: NA
d_call: NA
v_call: TRBV9
j_call: TRBJ2-1
cdr3_aa: CASSLRGGYNEQFF
cdr3_nt: TGTGCCAGCAGCCTTAGGGGGGGGTACAATGAGCAGTTCTTC

clone_size: NA
d_call: TRBD1
v_call: TRBV4-2
j_call: TRBJ1-1
cdr3_aa: CASSQAAGGNTEAFF
cdr3_nt: TGTGCCAGCAGCCAAGCTGCAGGGGGGAACACTGAAGCTTTCTTT

clone_size: once
d_call: NA
v_call: TRBV19
j_call: TRBJ1-5
cdr3_aa: CASTPTGRDSNQPQHF
cdr3_nt: TGTGCCAGTACCCCCACAGGGAGGGATAGCAATCAGCCCCAGCATTTT

clone_size: NA
d_call: NA
v_call: TRBV27
j_call: TRBJ1-4
cdr3_aa: CASSLSPYQGKLFF
cdr3_nt: TGTGCCAGCAGTTTATCTCCGTACCAGGGAAAACTGTTTTTT

clone_size: NA
d_call: NA
v_call: TRBV13
j_call: TRBJ2-5
cdr3_aa: CASSSGVGNQETQYF
cdr3_nt: TGTGCCAGCAGCTCCGGGGTCGGTAACCAAGAGACCCAGTACTTC

clone_size: NA
d_call: NA
v_call: TRBV2
j_call: TRBJ1-2
cdr3_aa: CASRGAANYGYTF
cdr3_nt: TGTGCCAGCAGGGGGGCGGCTAACTATGGCTACACCTTC

clone_size: NA
d_call: NA
v_call: TRBV13
j_call: TRBJ2-7
cdr3_aa: CASSFGQGLEQYF
cdr3_nt: TGTGCCAGCAGCTTCGGGCAGGGCCTGGAGCAGTACTTC

clone_size: NA
d_call: TRBD1
v_call: TRBV2
j_call: TRBJ2-4
cdr3_aa: CASSGITGTGVYIQYF
cdr3_nt: TGTGCCAGCAGTGGAATCACCGGGACAGGGGTATACATTCAGTACTTC

clone_size: NA
d_call: TRBD2
v_call: TRBV7-2
j_call: TRBJ2-3
cdr3_aa: CASCARRGVSTDTQYF
cdr3_nt: TGTGCCAGCTGCGCCCGGCGGGGGGTTAGCACAGATACGCAGTATTTT

clone_size: once
d_call: NA
v_call: TRBV15
j_call: TRBJ1-2
cdr3_aa: CATSPHPTDTNYGYTF
cdr3_nt: TGTGCCACCAGCCCTCACCCGACGGACACTAACTATGGCTACACCTTC

clone_size: few
d_call: TRBD1
v_call: TRBV5-1
j_call: TRBJ2-7
cdr3_aa: CASTPTGTGATYEQYF
cdr3_nt: TGCGCCAGCACTCCCACCGGGACAGGGGCAACCTACGAGCAGTACTTC

clone_size: NA
d_call: TRBD1
v_call: TRBV5-1
j_call: TRBJ1-6
cdr3_aa: CASSKTGGGGSPLHF
cdr3_nt: TGCGCCAGCAGCAAAACAGGGGGCGGAGGTTCACCCCTCCACTTT

clone_size: NA
d_call: TRBD2
v_call: TRBV7-2
j_call: TRBJ2-7
cdr3_aa: CASSIIAGGEQYF
cdr3_nt: TGTGCCAGCAGCATAATAGCGGGGGGGGAGCAGTACTTC